This T cell receptor beta chain was sequenced for a study of blood T cell repertoires in COVID-19. About the research overall: Nucleic acid was either cDNA or gDNA, and it came from T cells, B-cell-depleted T cells, or PBMCs.

Per the original data handling: Amplification of reference gene primers was used by the study to estimate nucleated cell counts. This table comes from immunoSEQ multiplex PCR, and its TCRdb copy is limited to in-frame clones, with some not included. D and trimming come from the DNA, and the V and J calls and clone size come from that table. The sample yields approximately 300,000 clones, approximately 83% seen once. Donors were grouped by their self-reported clinical history. Germline CDR1 and CDR2: KGHDR and SFDVKD. CDR3 length: 13 amino acids. V was trimmed by 6 bases and J by 2 bases, leaving 7 bases between them.

The V gene is TRBV24-1, the J gene TRBJ1-5, with D possibly matching TRBD1 (5 bases). The TCR sequence derives from a woman in her twenties or thirties who had recovered from COVID-19. Material for sequencing was PBMCs or T cells enriched from blood (not recorded which). The CDR3 nucleotides are TGTGCCACCAGTTGGGGCGGCAATCAGCCCCAGCATTTT. It specifies CATSWGGNQPQHF.